The rows below give T cell receptor beta chains drawn from one sample of a study of neoadjuvant anti-PD-1 for oral cavity cancer. This table comes from immunoSEQ multiplex PCR, and its TCRdb copy is limited to in-frame clones, with some not included. The data hold approximately 5,700 clones, with 50% to 60% observed a single time. The sequencing here drew on tumor tissue, taken after nivolumab (anti-PD-1) treatment. Every receptor here comes from a person between 35 and 79 years old with oral cavity squamous cell carcinoma. The CDR3 runs from the conserved cysteine through the conserved F or W.

TRBJ2-5	TRBV9	14	CASSPDPQRETQYF
TRBJ2-7	TRBV5-1	13	CASSSSGVYEQYF
TRBJ1-4	TRBV15	17	CATSRVGVGETNEKLFF
TRBJ1-2	TRBV5-5	15	CASSLTPTGGYGYTF
TRBJ1-6	TRBV6-5	15	CASSASRDSNSPLHF
TRBJ2-7	TRBV25-1	14	CASSEAGSWSEQYF
TRBJ1-2	TRBV19	13	CASSIWGSSGYTF
TRBJ2-5	TRBV19	13	CASSRAGQETQYF
TRBJ1-4	TRBV7-9	15	CASSLQGAKDEKLFF
TRBJ1-5	TRBV2	16	CASGLDGVQGNQPQHF
TRBJ2-3	TRBV6-6	14	CASSWDRSTDTQYF
TRBJ2-1	TRBV5-4	16	CASSLRGLAGDNEQFF
TRBJ1-6	TRBV9	17	CASSVDGLSSYNSPLHF
TRBJ2-1	TRBV27	16	CASSTLRTGGYNEQFF
TRBJ2-6	TRBV6-1	15	CASSVQGTGANVLTF
TRBJ1-1	TRBV29-1	10	CSVVRTEAFF
TRBJ1-1	TRBV2	15	CASTADEGVRTEAFF
TRBJ2-7	TRBV5-8	14	CASSFRDTTVEQYF
TRBJ1-1	TRBV9	13	CASSVAQGTEAFF
TRBJ2-7	TRBV5-1	14	CASSLIVAPYEQYF
TRBJ1-6	TRBV25-1	17	CASSDPMGDRGQSPLHF
TRBJ2-1	TRBV27	11	CASSRGLAAFF
TRBJ2-2	TRBV11-2	16	CASSLGRGIGTGELFF
TRBJ2-5	TRBV6-1	14	CASSVGSMRETQYF
TRBJ2-7	TRBV10-1	13	CASGPGGSHEQYF
TRBJ2-3	TRBV5-1	16	CASSLGVAGSTDTQYF
TRBJ1-6	TRBV14	15	CASSQGAGGGSPLHF
TRBJ2-7	TRBV29-1	14	CSVGGHRGVDEQYF
TRBJ1-5	TRBV6-6	13	CASSYSESQPQHF
TRBJ2-6	TRBV29-1	15	CSVGGQGSGANVLTF
TRBJ2-5	TRBV27	14	CASASAGPAKTQYF
TRBJ2-3	TRBV5-5	17	CASSFSFGRPSTDTQYF
TRBJ2-5	TRBV7-2	14	CASGAGGSGETQYF
TRBJ1-1	TRBV10-3	14	CAIRQGAVNTEAFF
TRBJ2-4	TRBV7-2	14	CASSLVSGTGNLPF
TRBJ1-2	TRBV5-1	15	CASTLKADAPYGYTF
TRBJ2-1	TRBV7-8	11	CASSLRNEQFF
TRBJ2-7	TRBV6-5	14	CASSSTGGAYEQYF
TRBJ2-6	TRBV18	15	CASSPVNSGANVLTF
TRBJ2-7	TRBV2	12	CASSEPPYEQYF
TRBJ2-2	TRBV9	13	CASSVDLTGELFF
TRBJ2-1	TRBV10-3	16	CAISEERGLVYNEQFF
TRBJ2-5	TRBV6-1	13	CASSPGPQETQYF
TRBJ1-1	TRBV6-5	13	CASSYSGREAAFF
TRBJ2-7	TRBV19	14	CASRLAGGLDEQYF
TRBJ1-2	TRBV4-2	14	CASSQDISSYGYTF
TRBJ1-1	TRBV9	13	CASSPGAGREAFF
TRBJ1-3	TRBV27	18	CASSLSYTGHTAGNTIYF
TRBJ1-5	TRBV4-2	19	CASSQWEGQTGSSNQPQHF
TRBJ1-2	TRBV25-1	13	CASSRTGDYGYTF
TRBJ2-3	TRBV14	15	CASSQDIISVDTQYF
TRBJ2-3	TRBV5-4	15	CASSSPAKGTDTQYF
TRBJ1-4	TRBV7-8	20	CASSLVGRGRGLGENEKLFF
TRBJ2-3	TRBV6-5	14	CASSLGGGTYTQYF
TRBJ1-6	TRBV27	21	CASSSGGGNRGRIVYNSPLHF
TRBJ1-1	TRBV5-1	16	CASSFAHRGKNTEAFF
TRBJ2-5	TRBV12-5	14	CASGRAGGQETQYF
TRBJ2-7	TRBV25-1	14	CASSVGTGAYEQYF
TRBJ2-7	TRBV5-6	16	CASSLTGRRSSYEQYF
TRBJ2-6	TRBV6-1	13	CASSRTGANVLTF